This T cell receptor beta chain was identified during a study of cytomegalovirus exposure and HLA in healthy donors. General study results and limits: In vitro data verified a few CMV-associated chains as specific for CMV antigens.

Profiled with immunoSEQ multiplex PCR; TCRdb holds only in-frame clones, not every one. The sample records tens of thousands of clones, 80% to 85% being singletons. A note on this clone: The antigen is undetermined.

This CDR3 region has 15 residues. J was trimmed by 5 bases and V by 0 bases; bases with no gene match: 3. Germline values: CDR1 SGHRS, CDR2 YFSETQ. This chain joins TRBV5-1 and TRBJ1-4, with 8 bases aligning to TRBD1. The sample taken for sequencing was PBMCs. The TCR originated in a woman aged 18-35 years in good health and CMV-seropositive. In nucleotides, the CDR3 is TGCGCCAGCAGCTTGGGGGGGACAGGAAATGAAAAACTGTTTTTT. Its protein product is CASSLGGTGNEKLFF.